This entry lists 11 T cell receptor beta chains sequenced from one sample in a study of control samples from healthy donors and cancer patients. Sequencing used immunoSEQ multiplex PCR; TCRdb keeps in-frame clones, though not all of them. The sample shows 65,000 to 95,000 clones, about 87% of them seen only once. The sample consisted of blood. Source of these receptors: a man in his fifties or sixties in good health.

CDR3 residues: CASSFPLAGLNEQFF. The CDR3 nucleotides read TGTGCCAGCAGCTTCCCTTTAGCGGGACTCAATGAGCAGTTCTTC. The chain is built from TRBV7-2 and TRBJ2-1, with 8 bases lining up with TRBD2. The CDR3 is 15 residues long. Germline lookup yields CDR1 SGHTA and CDR2 FQGNSA. The trim removed 3 bases at V and 6 bases at J, leaving 7 bases unmatched.

This chain uses TRBV18 with TRBJ1-1; D might be TRBD1 (5 bases). V was pared by 2 bases and J by 4 bases, with 14 bases between. This CDR3 region has 15 residues. From germline, CDR1 is KGHSH and CDR2 LQKENI. DNA for the CDR3: TGTGCCAGCTCACCAAGCGTTCAGGGCTCCACTGAAGCTTTCTTT. This encodes CASSPSVQGSTEAFF.

The V gene is TRBV2, the J gene TRBJ1-2, with D maybe TRBD1 (6 bases). This CDR3 is built from 11 residues. Germline CDR1 reads SNHLY; CDR2 reads FYNNEI. V was trimmed by 8 bases and J by 7 bases, leaving 11 bases between them. DNA of the CDR3: TGTGCCAGCGAATCGGGGGCTGGCTACACCTTC. Translation gives CASESGAGYTF.

V is TRBV30 and J is TRBJ1-2; D is ambiguous. Germline V lookup: CDR1 GTSNPN, CDR2 SVGIG (reference sequence). The CDR3 length is 14 residues. The germline V and J ends were trimmed by 0 bases and 4 bases, with 12 bases remaining between them. CDR3 DNA sequence: TGTGCCTGGAGTGTACTGGAGGACCGCTATGGCTACACCTTC. Its protein is CAWSVLEDRYGYTF.

V usage is TRBV9 and J usage is TRBJ1-2; D unclear. Trimming left V 0 bases short and J 0 bases short, with 9 bases between. The CDR3 has 15 residues. The germline CDR1 and CDR2 sequences are SGDLS and YYNGEE. In nucleotides, the CDR3 is TGTGCCAGCAGCGTAGCCGGGCTCCCTAACTATGGCTACACCTTC. As protein: CASSVAGLPNYGYTF.

This sequence joins TRBV5-8 and TRBJ1-6; D unclear. V shed 3 bases and J shed 8 bases, with 15 bases lying between them. Germline V gene lookup returns CDR1 SGHTS and CDR2 YDEGEE. CDR3 length: 15 residues. The CDR3 sequence is CASSSKVPSDSPLHF. In nucleotides, the CDR3 is TGTGCCAGCAGCTCAAAAGTCCCGTCGGATTCACCCCTCCACTTT.

This clone was observed at least ten times. The chain employs TRBV3-1 (or the pseudogene TRBV3-2) and TRBJ1-1; TRBD1 is a possible D gene (5 bases). Germline CDR1 reads LGHDT; CDR2 reads YNNKEL (reference sequence). V shed 5 bases and J shed 3 bases, with 10 bases lying between them. This CDR3 is built from 13 residues. CDR3 DNA sequence: TGTGCCAGCAGCTTTAGACAGTACACTGAAGCTTTCTTT. Its protein product is CASSFRQYTEAFF.

V and J are TRBV5-6 and TRBJ2-2; D uncertain. V was cut by 4 bases and J by 3 bases, with 4 bases left in between. Germline CDR1 reads SGHDT; CDR2 reads YYEEEE. The CDR3 has 12 residues. The CDR3 bases are TGTGCCAGCAGCGGGGACACCGGGGAGCTGTTTTTT. This codes for CASSGDTGELFF.

V is TRBV19 and J is TRBJ2-7, with 8 bases matching TRBD2. This CDR3 has 13 residues. The germline gives CDR1 LNHDA, CDR2 SQIVND (reference sequence). V gave up 5 bases and J gave up 2 bases; unmatched junction bases: 2. CDR3 bases: TGTGCCAGTAGTCCAGCGGGAGCCTACGAGCAGTACTTC. Its protein product is CASSPAGAYEQYF.

In nucleotides, the CDR3 is TGTGCCAGCACCGACGGTGGTGTGGAAAATACGCAGTATTTT. As protein: CASTDGGVENTQYF. The chain couples TRBV7-9 to TRBJ2-3; unclear D gene. There are 14 residues in the CDR3. Germline V CDR1 and CDR2: SEHNR, FQNEAQ (reference sequence). V was shortened by 7 bases and J by 7 bases, with 18 bases between the two germline ends.

The chain uses TRBV4-3 and TRBJ1-4, with D perhaps matching TRBD1 (5 bases). Germline CDR1 reads LGHNA; CDR2 reads YSLEER. V lost 0 bases, J lost 4 bases, and 15 bases lay in between. The CDR3 is made up of 17 amino acids. The CDR3 DNA is TGCGCCAGCAGCCAAGACAGTCGGGGGGGGAGTAATGAAAAACTGTTTTTT. Amino acids: CASSQDSRGGSNEKLFF.